Detailed here is one TCR beta chain. No antigen is known for it. A multiplex PCR was run with 60 Vbeta primers and 13 Jbeta primers. The data were produced by immunoSEQ multiplex PCR, yet TCRdb's version contains in-frame clones alone and is incomplete. This table has 200,000 to 250,000 clones, around 83% appearing once. This specimen comes from a study of cytomegalovirus exposure and HLA in healthy donors. Findings of the study overall: The study labeled 180 or so TCR beta chains cytomegalovirus-associated. Some highly shared sequence variants likely arose as a pipeline artifact. Trimming of TCR beta V- and J-genes showed a link, identified in a later analysis, to a missense DCLRE1C variant. Previously analyzed data showed that most TCR beta V segments were productive at a frequency of about 87% or about 30%.

Trimming pared 4 bases from V and 2 bases from J, leaving 6 bases between. This CDR3 contains 12 residues. The germline gives CDR1 SGHTA, CDR2 FQGNSA. This chain links TRBV7-2 with TRBJ2-7; perhaps TRBD1 as D (5 bases). The source is a middle-aged woman in good health and CMV-seronegative. What was sequenced was PBMCs. The CDR3 DNA is TGTGCCAGCAGCTCAGGGACCTACGAGCAGTACTTC. It encodes CASSSGTYEQYF.